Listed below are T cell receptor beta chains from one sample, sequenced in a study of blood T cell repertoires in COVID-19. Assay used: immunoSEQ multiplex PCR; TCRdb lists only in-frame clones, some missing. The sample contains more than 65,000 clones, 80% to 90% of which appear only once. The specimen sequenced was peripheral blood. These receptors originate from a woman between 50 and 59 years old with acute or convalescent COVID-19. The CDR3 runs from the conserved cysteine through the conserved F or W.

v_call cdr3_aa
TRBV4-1 CASAQVGKRSSYEQYF
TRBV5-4 CASSLEGRGSPDAFF
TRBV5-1 CASSLGFGGIYEQYF
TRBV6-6 CASSYQGGNTEAFF
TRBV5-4 CASSIWTGSTEAFF
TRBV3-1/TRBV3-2 CASSPRVYSYNEQFF
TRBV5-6 CASSLRFRRLREENEQYF
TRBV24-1 CATSDGQLHTGELFF
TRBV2 CASSDPGGNEQFF
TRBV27 CASSFEARVGETQYF
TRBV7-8 CASSKGQGFGYTF
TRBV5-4 CASSFRASGSDEQFF
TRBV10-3 CAISDSRGNYGYTF
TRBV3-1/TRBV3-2 CASSLLTAGEAFF
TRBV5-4 CASSVGQFYEQYF
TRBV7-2 CASSLGGNLQGGYTF
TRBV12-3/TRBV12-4 CASNSGMWDGYTF
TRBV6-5 CASPLAGAPDTQYF
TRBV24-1 CATNHPMGPSGELFF
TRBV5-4 CASRGTIGSYNEQFF
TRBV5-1 CASSLDQGHVGGYTF
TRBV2 CASSEGGIEAYNEQFF